What follows describes a single TCR beta chain. Every participating donor contributed about 10 milliliters of peripheral blood through a draw. Extracted total RNA amounted to at least 5.5 micrograms for each sample. The CDR3 extends over 16 amino acids. V was shortened by 1 base and J by 4 bases, with 14 bases between the two germline ends. The germline CDR1 and CDR2 sequences are MNHNS and SASEGT. The source of the sample is a study of blood T cells in healthy people across ages. On the study more broadly: About one barcoded beta molecule per two T cells came from capture by template switching.

With a J-beta primer mix and a sample-barcoded 5' primer, a second PCR ran about 6 to 11 cycles. TCRdb processed the 5' RACE reads anew with MiXCR; each CDR3 protein has one entry. Of more than 550,000 distinct CDR3 sequences listed, roughly 20% are singletons. Source material: blood. The origin of this receptor is a man between 65 and 80 years old in good health. The rearrangement uses TRBV6-1 and TRBJ1-5, with D unclear. CDR3 sequence (DNA): TGTGCCAGCAGTGAAGGAAGCTGGGGTAGGAATCAGCCCCAGCATTTT. Translating gives CASSEGSWGRNQPQHF.